Included here is one T cell receptor beta chain sequence, with context. Its cognate antigen has yet to be identified. No clone much larger than this one lies a single base away; base qualities are absent. This specimen comes from a study of cytomegalovirus exposure and HLA in healthy donors (dated by TCRdb to 2016 to 2017). With respect to the entire study: An earlier analysis of 587 of the donors reported around 280 Gb of sequence data and about 120 million unique TCR beta sequences obtained from 180 million or so T cells. Among the roughly 400 genotyped donors, about 85% belonged to the genetic ancestry cluster associated with self-reported Caucasian donors. The study combined high-throughput TCR immunosequencing, statistical association of individual TCRs with disease status, and machine learning to predict cytomegalovirus infection status. Rather than using new phenotypic data, the later analysis identified candidate immune exposures from TCR beta sequences and from how often those sequences occurred across donors. To decide whether each TCR beta V gene segment behaved as functional or pseudogenic, an earlier analysis of fewer than 750 of the donors relied on high-throughput TCR beta sequencing. Roughly 300 gigabases of sequencing data and 75 million to 85 million unique TCR sequences made up an early release that covered roughly 670 HLA-typed donors. Donor age, sex, ethnicity and CMV serostatus were collected together with the repertoire data. Four to six DR-DQ haplotypes were handled as single units for association and clustering because linkage in the cohort was strong. Across 398 genotyped donors of the cohort, an average of approximately 200,000 unique TCR beta nucleotide sequences per donor were sequenced, and 15% to 20% of those sequences were non-productive. Typing coverage varied by locus: about 629-630 donors for A, B, C, DRB1 and DQB1; around 560 for DQA1; more than 600 for DPA1; approximately 470 for DPB1. In a later genetic analysis, genome-wide SNP genotypes for about 65% of the roughly 700 donors were used, and that subset was treated as a discovery cohort. In addition to the first cohort of 666 subjects, a separate validation cohort of approximately 110 different subjects was used. The study was designed to test whether signatures of past pathogen exposure could be identified by cataloging public T cell receptors. A later analysis re-analyzed previously published TCR beta repertoires from roughly 630 donors and added high-resolution HLA genotyping to study TCR occurrence patterns. HLA typing covered class I and class II loci at four-digit resolution. All discovery cohort repertoires had been generated on a single sequencing platform. The study profiled the T cell repertoires of under 700 subjects by immunosequencing and related them to cytomegalovirus serostatus.

Reading the germline V gene gives CDR1 MNHEY and CDR2 SVGAGI. There are 13 amino acids in the CDR3, from cysteine to phenylalanine inclusive. Only the CDR3 part of the read is kept: 39 bases, read in frame from the first base. At the junction V is shortened by 6 bases and J by 5 bases, with 13 bases in between. The cohort consisted of 650 to 700 healthy bone marrow donors. All cohort members were sampled while nominally healthy, although unrecorded immune exposures were likely present. The donor tested CMV seropositive, placing the donor among the roughly 300 seropositive members of the cohort. A peripheral blood sample was collected from each donor, and TCR beta sequencing was performed on peripheral blood mononuclear cells. The Qiagen DNeasy Blood Extraction Kit was used to extract genomic DNA from the blood cell samples. Points the paper makes about the study in general: Assigning TCR associations to individual alleles was difficult when HLA alleles, especially DR and DQ, strongly co-occurred. The sequencing pipeline was judged likely to have produced a cluster of highly shared sequence variants as a technical artifact. According to a later analysis, TCR association rates differed among HLA loci, with DRB1 alleles showing the most associated TCRs and HLA-C alleles showing the fewest. A further reported finding was that TCR beta sequences accurately predicted the HLA-A and HLA-B alleles for most subjects in the first cohort. Some IMGT-functional V segments, including TRBV6-2 and TRBV6-3, could not be distinguished by the 87-base-pair reads and were therefore excluded. The cohort was sequenced for TCR beta chains only, and without alpha or paired-chain data the features that could be detected were limited. A later analysis found that most CMV-associated TCR beta chains appeared HLA-restricted, with HLA associations seemingly driven largely by CMV exposure. Correlated functional status among segregating V segments might be attributable to linkage disequilibrium, but an unknown experimental factor could not be ruled out. CMV serostatus was the only immune exposure information available for the cohort. The authors suggested that the approach could potentially be extended to other disease states and immunological phenotypes. According to a later genetic analysis, donors in an Asian-associated ancestry cluster had fewer N-insertions in productive TCRs than the approximately 630-donor mean. Presence/absence analyses assumed roughly uniform sequencing depth across donors, an assumption that may not hold. The earlier analysis of some 560 of the donors excluded roughly 16 rarely observed V segments, including chromosome 9 orphons, because counts were too low. Cytomegalovirus status was reported to be diagnosed by the classifier with high specificity and sensitivity in both the original and validation cohorts. HLA typing was unavailable for some donors at each locus, so association tests used only the typed subset. Three of the identified cytomegalovirus-associated TCR beta chains were confirmed in vitro to be specific for cytomegalovirus antigens. In an earlier analysis of some 640 of the donors, most TCR beta V segments were observed in productive rearrangements about 87% or about 30% of the time, broadly matching IMGT annotations. An association between a missense DCLRE1C variant and V-gene and J-gene trimming of TCR beta chains was found in a later genetic analysis and replicated in an independent cohort. A later analysis found that HLA-associated TCR beta chains were more clonally expanded and had lower generation probabilities than equally common non-associated chains. While some public TCRs were present in many individuals, most TCR sequences turned up only very rarely across donors. At a false discovery rate of 0.05, a later analysis linked about 17,000 TCR beta sequences to specific HLA alleles. In a later analysis, several top co-occurrence clusters were reported to appear linked to parvovirus B19, influenza, CMV and Epstein-Barr virus. The study gave a list of roughly 150 TCR beta chains associated with cytomegalovirus.

Receptor libraries were prepared by the immunoSEQ multiplex PCR assay. For the multiplex PCR, a mixture combining 60 forward primers for TCR Vbeta segments and 13 reverse primers for TCR Jbeta segments was used. A multiplex PCR assay on genomic DNA amplified the CDR3 region of rearranged TCR beta genes. Amplified TCR beta libraries were sequenced as 87-base-pair reads on the Illumina HiSeq System. From the authors' description of their analysis: Across the 500 to 850 repertoires, a later analysis counted 60 million to 90 million unique TCR beta chains, 9.5 million to 12 million of which were shared by at least two donors. Raw reads were error-corrected and collapsed into unique sequences with a nearest-neighbor algorithm that merged closely related sequences to remove PCR and sequencing errors. V, D and J gene segments were assigned by aligning CDR3 sequences to IMGT reference sequences. For a sequence to be retained, a match of at least six nucleotides to both a V gene segment and a J gene segment was required. A rearrangement was called productive if the CDR3 had no stop codons and remained in frame with V and J, and every other rearrangement was called non-productive. CDR3 was defined according to IMGT convention as the region running from the second conserved V-encoded cysteine to the conserved J-encoded phenylalanine. The earlier analysis of a few hundred of the donors excluded sequences that lacked an unambiguous match to a single V gene segment. An earlier analysis of 587 of the donors classified V segments as functional when productive rearrangements were above 56.7% and as segregating when the standard deviation between donors was above 5%. A statistical classification framework was built for diagnosing cytomegalovirus status from the catalog of TCR beta chain sequences. In a later analysis, TCR nucleotide sequences were compared against IMGT/GENE-DB human TR gene sequences so that V and J genes could be assigned. A later analysis assigned CDR3 sequences and most-parsimonious VDJ recombination scenarios with the TCRdist pipeline. In a later analysis, each TCR beta chain was defined by its CDR3 amino acid sequence together with its V-gene family, and reads lacking a unique V-gene family were excluded. A later analysis removed several hundred highly shared, low-generation-probability nucleotide sequences to deal with suspected cross-contamination and a sequencing artifact. For each public chain, a later analysis derived a clonal expansion index from normalized ranks of inferred template counts within each repertoire. A later analysis computed generation probabilities with a VDJ recombination model fitted to out-of-frame rearrangements, and checked the results against IGoR. In a later analysis, TCR-TCR, TCR-HLA and TCR-CMV co-occurrence was scored with hypergeometric tests, and a repertoire-size bias correction was applied to TCR pairs. To estimate false discovery rates, a later analysis permuted the HLA or CMV assignments 20 times. In a later analysis, co-occurring TCRs were grouped using DBSCAN, and TCRdist sequence similarity was added for clustering within HLA-allele-positive subsets. For co-occurrence clustering, repertoires with fewer than 30,000 or more than 120,000 public chains were excluded, along with five or six repertoires with anomalous nucleotide sharing. The table comes from immuneACCESS by way of TCRdb, which keeps in-frame sequences with V and J called. Part of the clones is missing from these tables; in studies checked, under half for an unresolved V gene and the rest for unknown reasons. V and J calls and clone size are as listed in that table; D and trimming were resolved from the DNA. This sample is represented by 100,000 to 140,000 clones; around two thirds of them were singletons. Of the sample, 13% to 15% is held by the ten largest clones.

The V and J genes are TRBV6-5 and TRBJ1-1; no confident D gene assignment can be made. Material for sequencing was PBMCs. The receptor was isolated from a woman aged 40-49 years in good health and CMV-seropositive. The DNA sequence is given as TGTGCCAGCAGAGAGCGAGTCCCGACTGAAGCTTTCTTT. It specifies CASRERVPTEAFF.